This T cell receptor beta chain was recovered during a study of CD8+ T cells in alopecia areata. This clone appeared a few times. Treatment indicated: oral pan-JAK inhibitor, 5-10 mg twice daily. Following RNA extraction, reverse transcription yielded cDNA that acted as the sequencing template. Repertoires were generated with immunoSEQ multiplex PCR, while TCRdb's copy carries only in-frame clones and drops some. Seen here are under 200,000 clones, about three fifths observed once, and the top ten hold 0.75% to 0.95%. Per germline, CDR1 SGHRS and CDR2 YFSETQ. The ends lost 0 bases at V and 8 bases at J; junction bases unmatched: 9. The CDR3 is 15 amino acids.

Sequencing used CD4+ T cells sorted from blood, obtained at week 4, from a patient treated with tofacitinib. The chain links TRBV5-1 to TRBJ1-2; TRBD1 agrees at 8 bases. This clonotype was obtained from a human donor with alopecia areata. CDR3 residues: CASSLADGTGLGYTF. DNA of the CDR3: TGCGCCAGCAGCTTGGCCGACGGGACAGGATTAGGCTACACCTTC.